This T cell receptor (beta chain) was found in a study of blood T cell repertoires in COVID-19. Overall study context: Samples taken during acute and convalescent COVID-19 were collected in the United States, Italy and Spain. The analysed material was cDNA or gDNA that came from T cells, B-cell-depleted T cells, or PBMCs.

In the original processing: Counts of nucleated cells, estimated from reference gene primer amplification, were obtained. Only in-frame clones appear in the TCRdb table, and some are missing; sequencing was by immunoSEQ multiplex PCR. V and J calls and clone size follow that table, whereas D and trimming were derived from the DNA. The sample gives some 110,000 clones, 90% to 95% of which show up once; roughly 6% is in the top ten. Between the trimmed V and J ends, which lost 1 base and 7 bases, there was a span of 17 bases. This CDR3 has 16 residues. The germline CDR1 and CDR2 sequences are SGHTA and FQGTGA.

Sequenced material: peripheral blood. The receptor was derived from a human donor in a cohort sampled during active COVID-19. The chain uses TRBV7-3 and TRBJ2-1; D might be TRBD2 (6 bases). The CDR3 nucleotides read TGTGCCAGCAGCTTAAGCCGGACTACTATCACAAATGAGCAGTTCTTC. Residues: CASSLSRTTITNEQFF.